The next 13 T cell receptor beta chains were all read from a single sample in a study of beta chain features in type 1 diabetes. Every isolated RNA sample was fully reverse transcribed, so sequencing captured expressed TCRB transcripts. Profiling relied on immunoSEQ multiplex PCR, and the TCRdb table lists in-frame clones only, not all of them. The data show 640,000 or so clones, around an eighth seen once. Study conclusions and caveats: Moderate but significant shortening of TCRB CDR3s was recorded in all four CD4+ subsets from Type 1 diabetes patients.

Antigen specificity for these receptors is unknown. Material for sequencing was naive CD4+ T cells from blood. Source of these receptors: a man aged 18 to 29 with type 1 diabetes.

The CDR3 nucleotides read TGTGCCAGCAGTCCTCAGGGACCGCAGAACACTGAAGCTTTCTTT. Translated: CASSPQGPQNTEAFF. The chain uses TRBV2 and TRBJ1-1, with a possible D match to TRBD1 (5 bases). This CDR3 contains 15 residues. Germline CDR1 reads SNHLY; CDR2 reads FYNNEI. Between the trimmed V and J ends, which lost 5 bases and 1 base, there was a span of 14 bases.

The chain carries TRBV7-9 and TRBJ2-3; D gene ambiguous. Deletions cut 8 bases from V and 1 base from J, with 13 bases between. This CDR3 is built from 14 residues. Germline CDR1 reads SEHNR; CDR2 reads FQNEAQ (reference sequence). CDR3 nucleotide sequence: TGTGCCAGCCGTTTGAGTGCGGGCACAGATACGCAGTATTTT. Its translation: CASRLSAGTDTQYF.

This clone has just a few counts. The rearrangement uses TRBV7-9 and TRBJ2-1; weak D call: TRBD2 (6 bases). The CDR3 contains 15 residues. V was clipped by 3 bases and J by 6 bases, with 15 bases between them. Looked up from germline, CDR1 is SEHNR and CDR2 is FQNEAQ (reference sequence). The CDR3 protein is CASSFRGSGFNEQFF. The CDR3 DNA is TGTGCCAGCAGCTTTAGGGGTAGCGGATTCAATGAGCAGTTCTTC.

In its sample, this clone was seen a few times. The J gene is TRBJ1-1, the V gene TRBV2; D is undetermined. V shed 7 bases and J shed 3 bases, with 15 bases lying between them. Germline CDR1 and CDR2: SNHLY and FYNNEI. The CDR3 totals 14 residues. The CDR3, as DNA: TGTGCCAGCACACCCTTCTCTAGGGACACTGAAGCTTTCTTT. It specifies CASTPFSRDTEAFF. Full variable domain (outside the CDR3, taken from reference TRBV2 and TRBJ1-1): EPEVTQTPSHQVTQMGQEVILRCVPISNHLYFYWYRQILGQKVEFLVSFYNNEISEKSEIFDDQFSVERPDGSNFTLKIRSTKLEDSAMYFCASTPFSRDTEAFFGQGTRLTVV.

This clone came up a few times. This rearrangement joins TRBV9 to TRBJ1-6; TRBD1 matches 9 bases. V was pared by 2 bases and J by 8 bases, with 5 bases of the junction left unmatched. The CDR3 totals 15 residues. Germline V gene sequence: CDR1 SGDLS, CDR2 YYNGEE. CDR3 region: CASSVQGQGYSPLHF. DNA for the CDR3: TGTGCCAGCAGCGTGCAGGGACAGGGTTATTCACCCCTCCACTTT.

This clone was detected a few times. V gene TRBV15 combines with J gene TRBJ2-3; 7 nucleotides align to TRBD1. J gave up 2 bases and V 1 base, and 3 bases lay outside the gene matches. CDR1 is LNHNV and CDR2 is YYDKDF in the germline V gene (reference sequence). The CDR3 consists of 15 residues. The CDR3 loop is CATSRGQGDTDTQYF. CDR3 DNA sequence: TGTGCCACCAGCAGAGGACAGGGTGACACAGATACGCAGTATTTT. The full variable domain, rest sourced from reference TRBV15 and TRBJ2-3, is DAMVIQNPRYQVTQFGKPVTLSCSQTLNHNVMYWYQQKSSQAPKLLFHYYDKDFNNEADTPDNFQSRRPNTSFCFLDIRSPGLGDTAMYLCATSRGQGDTDTQYFGPGTRLTVL.

This chain links TRBV18 with TRBJ1-4; the D gene is possibly TRBD1 (6 bases). Germline CDR1 reads KGHSH; CDR2 reads LQKENI. CDR3 length: 16 amino acids. The ends were cut back, 6 bases at V and 0 bases at J, with 14 bases in the middle. The CDR3 sequence: CASSRGQLSTNEKLFF. For the CDR3, the DNA is TGTGCCAGCTCCCGAGGACAGTTATCAACTAATGAAAAACTGTTTTTT.

Concerning this clone: The same CDR3 also results from other DNA sequences found in this sample. V is TRBV5-1 and J is TRBJ2-5, with D unresolved. The V end lost 1 base, the J end lost 3 bases, and 7 bases lay between the germline ends. CDR1 SGHRS and CDR2 YFSETQ come from the germline V gene. This CDR3 comprises 13 residues. CDR3 coding DNA: TGCGCCAGCAGCTTGTTACGTGAAGAGACCCAGTACTTC. Protein: CASSLLREETQYF.

The sample holds a few counts of this clone. This sequence joins TRBV5-1 and TRBJ2-3; tentative D call: TRBD1 (6 bases). The CDR3 extends over 15 amino acids. The V end was cut by 4 bases, the J end by 0 bases, with 12 bases between. Germline CDR1 is SGHRS and CDR2 is YFSETQ. The CDR3: CASSPRDTSTDTQYF. The DNA for the CDR3 is TGCGCCAGCAGCCCGAGGGACACCAGCACAGATACGCAGTATTTT.

There are a few counts of this clone. Different DNA sequences within this sample yield the same CDR3. The chain has TRBV6-5 and TRBJ2-7; a weak D match, TRBD2 (5 bases). CDR3 length: 15 amino acids. The V and J ends lost 0 bases and 4 bases respectively, with 13 bases between them. Per germline, CDR1 MNHEY and CDR2 SVGAGI. CDR3 loop: CASSYSTAGGYEQYF. As DNA, the CDR3 is TGTGCCAGCAGTTACTCCACCGCGGGCGGTTACGAGCAGTACTTC.

This clone was seen only once. The gene calls are TRBV6-1 and TRBJ2-1, with 9 positions matching TRBD2. Losses at the gene ends were 3 bases for V and 12 bases for J; bases not matched to a gene: 3. CDR3 length equals 12 residues. Looked up from germline, CDR1 is MNHNS and CDR2 is SASEGT. The CDR3 bases are TGTGCCAGCAGTGAGGCGCGGGGGGGGCAGTTCTTC. This sequence encodes CASSEARGGQFF.

This clone has a handful of counts. The CDR3 loop reads CAWSVIHNGYTF. The CDR3 coding sequence is TGTGCCTGGAGTGTAATTCACAATGGCTACACCTTC. The chain uses TRBV30 and TRBJ1-2; D unclear. Trimming pared 0 bases from V and 6 bases from J, leaving 8 bases between. This CDR3 is 12 amino acids long. Germline loops: CDR1 GTSNPN, CDR2 SVGIG (reference sequence).

V gene TRBV6-5 combines with J gene TRBJ1-2; the match to TRBD1 covers 7 bases. Losses at the gene ends were 6 bases for V and 5 bases for J; bases not matched to a gene: 0. Germline CDR1 is MNHEY and CDR2 is SVGAGI. CDR3 length: 11 amino acids. The DNA for the CDR3 is TGTGCCAGCAGCAGGGGGTATGGCTACACCTTC. Protein product: CASSRGYGYTF.